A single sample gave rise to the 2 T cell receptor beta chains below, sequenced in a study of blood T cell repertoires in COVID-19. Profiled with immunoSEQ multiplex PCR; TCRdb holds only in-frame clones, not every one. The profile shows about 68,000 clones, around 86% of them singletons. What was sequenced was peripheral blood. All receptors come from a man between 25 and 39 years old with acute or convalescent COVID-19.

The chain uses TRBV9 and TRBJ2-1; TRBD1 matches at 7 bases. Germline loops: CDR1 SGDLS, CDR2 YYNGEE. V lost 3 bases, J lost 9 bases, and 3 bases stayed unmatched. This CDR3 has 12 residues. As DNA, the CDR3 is TGTGCCAGCAGCGCTACAGGGGTTGAGCAGTTCTTC. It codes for CASSATGVEQFF.

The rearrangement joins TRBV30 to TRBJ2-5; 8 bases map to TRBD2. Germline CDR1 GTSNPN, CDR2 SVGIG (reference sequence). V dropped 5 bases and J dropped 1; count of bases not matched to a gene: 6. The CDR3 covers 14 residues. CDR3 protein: CAWGVAGIQETQYF. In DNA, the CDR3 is TGTGCCTGGGGGGTAGCGGGGATCCAAGAGACCCAGTACTTC.